This T cell receptor (beta chain) comes out of a study of shared clonotypes between healthy human individuals. General study results and limits: In this cohort, only blood was sampled, and tissue repertoires likely differ.

Notes on this clone: Its antigen is currently unknown.

Every donor, a Caucasian adult, lived in Nashville, Tennessee. V was pared by 0 bases and J by 2 bases, with 9 bases between. The germline V gene encodes CDR1 SGHRS and CDR2 YFSETQ. This CDR3 spans 15 amino acids. The replicate PCRs on unsorted PBMC were given 250 to 300 ng DNA, which is tens of thousands of T cell genomes. Some clones are missing from TCRdb's copy, which holds only in-frame ones; the method was immunoSEQ multiplex PCR. The sample consists of hundreds of thousands of clones, over 60% of them appearing once. This TCR was recovered from a woman aged 40 to 49 in good health. Some clones in this sample may be carry-over from other donors' samples. This chain links TRBV5-1 with TRBJ1-3, with D possibly being TRBD1 (5 bases). Sequenced input: PBMCs. The CDR3 bases are TGCGCCAGCAGCTTGGAGGGGAAGGCTGGAAACACCATATATTTT. Encoded protein: CASSLEGKAGNTIYF.